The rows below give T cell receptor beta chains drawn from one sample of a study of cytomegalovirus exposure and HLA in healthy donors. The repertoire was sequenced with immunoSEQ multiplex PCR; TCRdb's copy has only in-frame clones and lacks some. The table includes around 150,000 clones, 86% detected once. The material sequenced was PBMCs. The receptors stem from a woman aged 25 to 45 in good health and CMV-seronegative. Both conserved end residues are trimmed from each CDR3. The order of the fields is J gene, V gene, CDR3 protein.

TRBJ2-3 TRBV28 ASSLLLREASTDTQY
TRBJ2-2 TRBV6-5 ASSLLGYTGELF
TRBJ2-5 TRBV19 ASSTMGLAGGTQY
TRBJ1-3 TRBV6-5 ASSRGGISGNTIY
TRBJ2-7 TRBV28 ASSPPPPSTYEQY
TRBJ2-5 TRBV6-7 ASSGQRAWGETQY
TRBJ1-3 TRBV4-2 ASSQVRTGGGNTIY
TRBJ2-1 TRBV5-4 ASSLEVSDNEQF
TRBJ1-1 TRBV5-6 ASSESGRNTEAF
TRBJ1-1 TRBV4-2 ASSRGAGGAF
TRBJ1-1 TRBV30 AWSPGQGWTEAF
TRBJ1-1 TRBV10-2 ASRGGQGGGEAF
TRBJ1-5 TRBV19 ASGVDRGDQPQH
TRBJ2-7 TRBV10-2 ASSEADSYEQY
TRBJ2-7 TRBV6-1 ASSEVVKTYEQY
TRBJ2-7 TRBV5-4 ASSSGQYEQY
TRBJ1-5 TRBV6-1 ASSPDRPGNQPQH
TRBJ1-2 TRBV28 ASSLSRVGFYGYT
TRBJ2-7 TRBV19 ASSGPGQGRSYEQY
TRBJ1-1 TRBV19 ASSIEGGRAF
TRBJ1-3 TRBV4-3 ASSQEGEGYSGNTIY
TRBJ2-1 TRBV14 ASSVTGGGTNEQF
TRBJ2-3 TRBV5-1 ASSLVSKTDTQY
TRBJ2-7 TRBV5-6 ASSPGTGGAYEQY
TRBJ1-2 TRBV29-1 SVEGGQKYYGYT
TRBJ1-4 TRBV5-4 ASSFIGNEKLF
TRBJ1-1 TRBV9 ASRGQGNTEAF
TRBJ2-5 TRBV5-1 ASSLEGRLQETQY
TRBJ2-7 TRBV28 ASRPSGSYEQY
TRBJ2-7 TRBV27 ASSYSGLPYEQY
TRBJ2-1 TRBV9 ASSVGVAGENEQF
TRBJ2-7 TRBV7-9 ASSARTSGKYEQY
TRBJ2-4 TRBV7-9 ASSREAKNIQY
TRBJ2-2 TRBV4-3 ASSQEPPVIPVNTGELF
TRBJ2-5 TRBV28 ASSSMDRSQETQY
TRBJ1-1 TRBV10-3 AISASGGGTEAF
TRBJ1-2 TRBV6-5 ASSYDRNNYGYT
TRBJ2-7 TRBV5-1 ASSLAMTGRDEQY
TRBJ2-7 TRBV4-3 ASSQVGGGEQY
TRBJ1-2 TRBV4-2 ASSRGSYGYT
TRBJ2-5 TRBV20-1 SAWAGETQY
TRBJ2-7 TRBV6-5 ASSESGPPYEQY
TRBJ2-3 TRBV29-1 SGEGWTSGRDTDTQY
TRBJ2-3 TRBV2 ASSGDGLPTHTQY
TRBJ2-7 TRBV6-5 ASSPDYAYEQY
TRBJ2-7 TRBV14 ASSQEGLVSYEQY
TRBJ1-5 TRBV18 ASSPRAGDYSNQPQH
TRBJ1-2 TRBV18 ASSQGQGAVYGYT
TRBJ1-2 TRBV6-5 ASSYQRQGVYGYT
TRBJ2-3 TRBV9 ASSSQVTGTDTQY
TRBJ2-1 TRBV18 ASSAGTSGHNEQF
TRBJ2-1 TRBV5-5 ASSRGQGLSYNEQF
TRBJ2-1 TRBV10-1 ASRMEDIIWQF
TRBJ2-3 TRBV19 ASSSSGATDTQY
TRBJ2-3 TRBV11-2 ASSAGLPNTDTQY